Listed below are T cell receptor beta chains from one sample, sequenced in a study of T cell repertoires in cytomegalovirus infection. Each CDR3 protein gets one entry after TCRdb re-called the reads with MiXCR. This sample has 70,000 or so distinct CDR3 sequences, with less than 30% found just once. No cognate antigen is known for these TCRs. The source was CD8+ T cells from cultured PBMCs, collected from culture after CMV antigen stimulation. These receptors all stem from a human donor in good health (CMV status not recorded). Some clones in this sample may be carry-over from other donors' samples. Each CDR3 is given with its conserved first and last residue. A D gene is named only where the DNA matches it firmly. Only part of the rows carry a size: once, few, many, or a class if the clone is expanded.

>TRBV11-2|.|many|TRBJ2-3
CASRPRGASTDTQYF
TGTGCCAGCAGGCCCCGGGGGGCTAGCACAGATACGCAGTATTTT
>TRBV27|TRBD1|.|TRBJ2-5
CASSFYGTGETQYF
TGTGCCAGCAGTTTTTACGGGACAGGGGAGACCCAGTACTTC
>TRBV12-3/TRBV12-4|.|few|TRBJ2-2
CASSPGREFAGELFF
TGTGCCAGCAGTCCCGGGCGGGAATTTGCCGGGGAGCTGTTTTTT
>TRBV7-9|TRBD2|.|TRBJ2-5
CASTPSGVGGETQYF
TGTGCCAGCACCCCAAGCGGGGTAGGAGGAGAGACCCAGTACTTC
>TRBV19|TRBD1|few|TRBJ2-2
CASSTQGAGAGELFF
TGTGCCAGTAGTACCCAGGGGGCGGGTGCCGGGGAGCTGTTTTTT
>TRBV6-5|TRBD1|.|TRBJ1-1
CASSLRGLNTEAFF
TGTGCCAGCAGTCTCAGGGGGCTGAACACTGAAGCTTTCTTT
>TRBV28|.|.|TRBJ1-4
CASSLKGIYEKLFF
TGTGCCAGCAGTTTAAAAGGAATTTATGAAAAACTGTTTTTT
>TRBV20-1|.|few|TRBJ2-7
CSARDYDIGSYEQYF
TGCAGTGCTAGAGATTACGACATAGGATCCTACGAGCAGTACTTC
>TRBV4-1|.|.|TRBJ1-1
CASSQEAPNTEAFF
TGCGCCAGCAGCCAAGAGGCACCGAACACTGAAGCTTTCTTT
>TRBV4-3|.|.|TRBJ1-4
CASSQGTLATNEKLFF
TGCGCCAGCAGCCAAGGGACACTAGCAACTAATGAAAAACTGTTTTTT
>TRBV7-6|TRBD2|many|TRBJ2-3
CASSLGLAGGQDTDTQYF
TGTGCCAGCAGCCTTGGACTAGCGGGAGGGCAAGACACAGATACGCAGTATTTT
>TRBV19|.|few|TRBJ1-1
CASNPLGSSITEAFF
TGTGCCAGTAACCCGCTTGGCAGTTCCATTACTGAAGCTTTCTTT
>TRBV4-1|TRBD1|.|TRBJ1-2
CASSQNQPTGAEGYTF
TGCGCCAGCAGCCAGAATCAACCGACAGGGGCTGAGGGCTACACCTTC
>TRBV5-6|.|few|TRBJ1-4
CASSLGALSGEKLFF
TGTGCCAGCAGCTTGGGGGCTCTGAGTGGAGAAAAACTGTTTTTT
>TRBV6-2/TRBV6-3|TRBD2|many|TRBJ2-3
CASSWTSGGDYRTDTQYF
TGTGCCAGCTCCTGGACTAGCGGGGGGGACTACCGCACAGATACGCAGTATTTT
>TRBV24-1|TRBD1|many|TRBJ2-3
CATSDLGQGSSDTQYF
TGTGCCACCAGTGATTTGGGACAGGGGAGTAGCGATACGCAGTATTTT
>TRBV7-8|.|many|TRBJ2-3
CASSFDLGADTQYF
TGTGCCAGCAGCTTCGATCTAGGGGCAGATACGCAGTATTTT
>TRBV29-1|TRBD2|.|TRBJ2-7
CSVEDETGGLYEQYF
TGCAGCGTTGAAGATGAGACGGGAGGGCTCTACGAGCAGTACTTC
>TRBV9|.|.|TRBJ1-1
CASSGGDGGAFF
TGTGCCAGCAGCGGGGGGGATGGTGGGGCTTTCTTT
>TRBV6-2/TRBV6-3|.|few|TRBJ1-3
CASSFTGTRSGNTIYF
TGTGCCAGCAGTTTCACCGGGACACGCTCTGGAAACACCATATATTTT
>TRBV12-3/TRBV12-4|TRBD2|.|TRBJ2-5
CASSSGEGQETQYF
TGTGCCAGCAGTTCCGGGGAGGGGCAAGAGACCCAGTACTTC
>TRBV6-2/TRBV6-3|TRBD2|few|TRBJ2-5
CASRRMSSGGGETQYF
TGTGCCAGCAGAAGAATGAGTAGCGGGGGTGGAGAGACCCAGTACTTC
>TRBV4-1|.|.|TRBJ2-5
CASSHDKGTQYF
TGCGCCAGCAGCCACGATAAGGGGACCCAGTACTTC
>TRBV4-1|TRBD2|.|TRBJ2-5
CASSQAFLRGGETQYF
TGCGCCAGCAGCCAAGCCTTTCTACGGGGGGGGGAGACCCAGTACTTC
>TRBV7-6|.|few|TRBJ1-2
CASSLGPISGGYTF
TGTGCCAGCAGCTTGGGCCCAATCTCGGGAGGCTACACCTTC
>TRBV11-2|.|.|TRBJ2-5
CASTQGWETQYF
TGTGCCAGTACTCAGGGCTGGGAGACCCAGTACTTC
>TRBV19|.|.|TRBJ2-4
CASSIGNPQNIQYF
TGTGCCAGTAGTATCGGTAACCCCCAAAACATTCAGTACTTC
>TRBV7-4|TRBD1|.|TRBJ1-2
CASSFLGTDSAVYGYTF
TGTGCCAGCAGCTTTTTAGGGACAGACTCGGCAGTTTATGGCTACACCTTC
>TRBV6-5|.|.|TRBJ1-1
CASSYSAGATEAFF
TGTGCCAGCAGTTACTCGGCAGGTGCTACTGAAGCTTTCTTT
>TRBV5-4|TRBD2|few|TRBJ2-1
CASSLRGGDEQFF
TGTGCCAGTAGCTTGCGGGGGGGAGATGAGCAGTTCTTC
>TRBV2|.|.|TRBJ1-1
CASEGFGGLF
TGTGCCTCTGAGGGCTTCGGTGGTCTCTTT
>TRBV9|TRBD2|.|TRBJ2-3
CASSGGLAGGPSADTQYF
TGTGCCAGCAGCGGAGGACTAGCGGGGGGGCCATCAGCAGATACGCAGTATTTT
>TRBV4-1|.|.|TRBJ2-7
CASSQDRQPPSSYEQYF
TGCGCCAGCAGCCAAGATCGGCAGCCCCCGAGCTCCTACGAGCAGTACTTC
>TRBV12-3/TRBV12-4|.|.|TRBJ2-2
CASSSSPGHDTGELFF
TGTGCCAGCAGTTCGAGCCCGGGACATGACACCGGGGAGCTGTTTTTT
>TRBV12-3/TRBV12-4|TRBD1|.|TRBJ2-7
CASSPRADRGYEQYF
TGTGCCAGCAGTCCTAGGGCCGACAGGGGCTACGAGCAGTACTTC
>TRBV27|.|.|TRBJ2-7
CASSPGKTYEQYF
TGTGCCAGCAGCCCGGGGAAAACCTACGAGCAGTACTTC
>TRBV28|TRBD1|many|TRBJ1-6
CASAGGGYNSPLHF
TGTGCCAGCGCAGGGGGCGGCTATAATTCACCCCTCCACTTT
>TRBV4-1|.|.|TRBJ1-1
CASSQDSWNTEAFF
TGCGCCAGCAGCCAAGATAGTTGGAATACTGAAGCTTTCTTT
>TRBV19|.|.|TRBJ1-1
CASSNSPDTANTEAFF
TGTGCCAGTAGTAATTCCCCAGACACGGCGAACACTGAAGCTTTCTTT
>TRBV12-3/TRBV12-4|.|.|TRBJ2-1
CASSFSINEQFF
TGTGCCAGCAGTTTTTCGATCAATGAGCAGTTCTTC
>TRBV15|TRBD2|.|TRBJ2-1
CVTSRDSGRAPGYEQFF
TGTGTCACCAGCAGAGATAGCGGGAGGGCCCCAGGATATGAGCAGTTCTTC
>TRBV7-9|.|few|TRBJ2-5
CASSPLEGSQETQYF
TGTGCCAGCAGCCCCCTTGAGGGATCGCAAGAGACCCAGTACTTC
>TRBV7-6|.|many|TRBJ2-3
CASSPRRTEDTQYF
TGTGCCAGCAGCCCAAGAAGGACAGAGGATACGCAGTATTTT
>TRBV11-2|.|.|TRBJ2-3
CASSLWGSQAPDTQYF
TGTGCCAGCAGCTTATGGGGAAGTCAGGCCCCAGATACGCAGTATTTT
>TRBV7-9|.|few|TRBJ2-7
CAVGRGSGEQYF
TGTGCCGTGGGGAGGGGGTCCGGCGAGCAGTACTTC
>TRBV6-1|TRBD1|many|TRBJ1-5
CASSGGTVLLNQPQHF
TGTGCCAGCAGTGGGGGGACAGTGCTTCTCAATCAGCCCCAGCATTTT
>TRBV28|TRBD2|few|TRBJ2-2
CASSLMLAGVTSRGGELFF
TGTGCCAGCAGTTTAATGCTAGCGGGGGTTACCTCACGGGGCGGGGAGCTGTTTTTT
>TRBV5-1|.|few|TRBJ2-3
CASSEGLGALDTDTQYF
TGCGCCAGCAGTGAAGGGCTGGGGGCCCTTGACACAGATACGCAGTATTTT
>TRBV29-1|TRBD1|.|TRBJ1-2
CSVVGQGIVYTF
TGCAGCGTTGTGGGACAGGGGATAGTTTACACCTTC
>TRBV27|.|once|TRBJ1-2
CASGHRAGQKGGCTF
TGTGCCAGCGGTCACAGGGCGGGGCAAAAGGGTGGCTGCACCTTC
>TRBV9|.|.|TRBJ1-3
CASSVAPRRDTSSGNTIYF
TGTGCCAGCAGCGTAGCTCCAAGGAGGGACACCAGCTCTGGAAACACCATATATTTT
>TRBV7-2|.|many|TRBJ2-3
CASSYNTDTQYF
TGTGCCAGCAGCTACAACACAGATACGCAGTATTTT
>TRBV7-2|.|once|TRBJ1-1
CASSLPGSLEAFF
TGTGCCAGCAGCTTACCCGGAAGCCTTGAAGCTTTCTTT
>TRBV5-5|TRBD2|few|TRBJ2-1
CASSIAGLAYNEQFF
TGTGCCAGCAGCATCGCCGGACTAGCCTACAATGAGCAGTTCTTC